The T cell receptor beta chain described here comes from a study of breast tumors, draining lymph nodes, adjacent tissues. Comments on this clonotype: Its antigen remains unidentified.

Study-wide findings and caveats: Luminal-like breast cancer showed significantly higher tumor–nontumor repertoire similarity than basal-like. Tumors had less TCR diversity than lymph nodes, more than nontumor tissue.

Germline loops: CDR1 PRHDT, CDR2 FYEKMQ (reference sequence). There are 13 residues in the CDR3. Trimming cost V 11 bases and J 1 base; bases outside gene matches: 7. In TCRdb, the multiplex PCR reads were re-called with MiXCR into one record per CDR3 protein. The repertoire has roughly 14,000 distinct CDR3 sequences, approximately 50% of them found once; the top ten carry about 30%. The specimen sequenced was tumor-adjacent breast tissue. The TCR originated in a female donor with breast cancer. Some clones in this sample may be carry-over from other donors' samples. The V gene is TRBV13, the J gene TRBJ2-7; 8 bases line up with TRBD1. The CDR3: CASRTGNSYEQYV. The CDR3 DNA follows: TGTGCCTCGCGGACAGGGAATTCCTACGAGCAGTACGTC.